What follows are 10 T cell receptor beta chains derived from one specimen sequenced in a study of OX40 agonist ivuxolimab in advanced cancers. Assay: immunoSEQ multiplex PCR; the TCRdb copy retains only in-frame clones and omits some. The sample contains more than 80,000 clones, 90% of which appear only once. Sequencing used CD4+ or CD8+ T cells sorted from blood, obtained in a trial of the OX40 agonist ivuxolimab. All receptors come from an adult with an advanced solid tumor such as melanoma, head and neck, liver or kidney cancer.

The chain is built from TRBV4-1 and TRBJ2-7; 7 nucleotides match TRBD1. J lost 6 bases, V lost 5 bases, and 13 bases had no gene match. There are 15 residues in the CDR3. CDR1 is MGHRA, CDR2 YSYEKL, per germline. The CDR3 region has the DNA TGCGCCAGCAGCGCCCCCGGGACAGTAGGGCCCGAGCAGTACTTC. Amino acids: CASSAPGTVGPEQYF.

The J gene is TRBJ2-7, the V gene TRBV5-4; D is uncertain. The V end lost 2 bases, the J end lost 3 bases, and 9 bases lay between the germline ends. Germline-derived CDR1 and CDR2 are SGHNT and YYREEE (reference sequence). The CDR3 length is 13 residues. The CDR3 DNA follows: TGTGCCAGCAGCTTCCCAAAGAGCTACGAGCAGTACTTC. This translates into CASSFPKSYEQYF.

This chain joins TRBV30 and TRBJ1-5; D gene ambiguous. With 2 bases removed from V and 0 bases from J, the gap between germline ends came to 11 bases. Germline loops: CDR1 GTSNPN, CDR2 SVGIG (reference sequence). The CDR3 loop spans 15 amino acids. The CDR3 loop reads CAWSTNLHSNQPQHF. CDR3 DNA sequence: TGTGCCTGGAGTACGAACCTCCATAGCAATCAGCCCCAGCATTTT.

V and J are TRBV28 and TRBJ2-1; D is undetermined. Germline V gene lookup returns CDR1 MDHEN and CDR2 SYDVKM. Trimming took 5 bases from V and 9 from J, leaving 8 bases between them. The CDR3 runs 11 residues. The CDR3 DNA reads as TGTGCCAGCAGTGTGTTTTCTGAGCAGTTCTTC. Protein product: CASSVFSEQFF.

The chain is built from TRBV5-4 and TRBJ2-1; unclear D gene. V gave up 3 bases and J gave up 2 bases, with 12 bases separating them. This CDR3 spans 15 amino acids. Germline values: CDR1 SGHNT, CDR2 YYREEE (reference sequence). The CDR3, as DNA: TGTGCCAGCAGCTACCTCGGTGGGACCTACAATGAGCAGTTCTTC. Its translation: CASSYLGGTYNEQFF. Complete variable domain (other parts from reference TRBV5-4 and TRBJ2-1): ETGVTQSPTHLIKTRGQQVTLRCSSQSGHNTVSWYQQALGQGPQFIFQYYREEENGRGNFPPRFSGLQFPNYSSELNVNALELDDSALYLCASSYLGGTYNEQFFGPGTRLTVL.

The rearrangement uses TRBV12-5 and TRBJ2-1, with 16 bases that match TRBD2. V was pared by 4 bases and J by 0 bases, with 9 bases of the junction left unmatched. From germline, CDR1 is LGHNT and CDR2 FRNRAP. The CDR3 consists of 20 residues. Written as DNA, the CDR3 is TGTGCTAGTGGTTCGTTTCCGGGACTAGCGGGGGGGCGCTCCTACAATGAGCAGTTCTTC. This encodes CASGSFPGLAGGRSYNEQFF. Drawing the rest from reference TRBV12-5 and TRBJ2-1, the complete variable domain is DARVTQTPRHKVTEMGQEVTMRCQPILGHNTVFWYRQTMMQGLELLAYFRNRAPLDDSGMPKDRFSAEMPDATLATLKIQPSEPRDSAVYFCASGSFPGLAGGRSYNEQFFGPGTRLTVL.

J is TRBJ1-4 and V is TRBV28; 7 nucleotides match TRBD1. V was clipped by 9 bases and J by 6 bases; unmatched bases: 10. This CDR3 contains 14 residues. From germline, CDR1 is MDHEN and CDR2 SYDVKM. This CDR3 reads CASRRGGSDEKLFF. The CDR3 coding sequence is TGTGCCAGTAGACGAGGGGGCTCCGATGAAAAACTGTTTTTT.

CDR3 region: CASNLRGLNYGYTF. In DNA, the CDR3 is TGTGCCAGCAACCTAAGGGGATTGAACTATGGCTACACCTTC. V gene TRBV7-2 combines with J gene TRBJ1-2; TRBD1 might be the D (5 bases). The V and J ends lost 7 bases and 2 bases respectively, with 14 bases between them. This CDR3 comprises 14 residues. Looked up from germline, CDR1 is SGHTA and CDR2 is FQGNSA.

The chain couples TRBV25-1 to TRBJ2-1; 13 bases are shared with TRBD2. The CDR3 contains 17 residues. The germline V gene encodes CDR1 MGHDK and CDR2 SYGVNS. Unmatched junction bases numbered 6, after V lost 6 bases and J lost 1 base. CDR3 nucleotides: TGTGCCAGCAGGGCTACTAGCGGGGGGGGATCCTACAATGAGCAGTTCTTC. This sequence encodes CASRATSGGGSYNEQFF.

The chain links TRBV9 to TRBJ1-2; 8 positions match TRBD1. This CDR3 is built from 15 residues. V shed 3 bases and J 4 bases; nucleotides not matched to a gene: 8. The germline CDR1 and CDR2 sequences are SGDLS and YYNGEE. The CDR3 DNA is TGTGCCAGCAGCGGGACAGGGAGGGACAGCTATGGCTACACCTTC. Translating it yields CASSGTGRDSYGYTF.